This TCR beta chain was observed in a study of control samples from healthy donors and cancer patients. Germline V CDR1 and CDR2: GTSNPN, SVGIG (reference sequence). Trimming shortened V by 4 bases and J by 0 bases, and 13 bases separated the two germline ends. The CDR3 covers 15 residues. TCRdb keeps only in-frame clones here, not all; method: immunoSEQ multiplex PCR. Found here are 69,000 or so clones, less than 95% of them singletons; the top ten hold over 2.5%. The chain combines TRBV30 with TRBJ2-1; D possibly corresponds to TRBD1 (6 bases). The receptor was derived from a young woman in good health. The sequenced sample was blood. As DNA, the CDR3 is TGTGCCTGGAAATGGGGGCCTACCTCCTACAATGAGCAGTTCTTC. It yields the protein CAWKWGPTSYNEQFF. The full variable domain, with the rest looked up from reference TRBV30 and TRBJ2-1, is SQTIHQWPATLVQPVGSPLSLECTVEGTSNPNLYWYRQAAGRGLQLLFYSVGIGQISSEVPQNLSASRPQDRQFILSSKKLLLSDSGFYLCAWKWGPTSYNEQFFGPGTRLTVL.